This entry lists 20 T cell receptor beta chains sequenced from one sample in a study of blood T cell repertoires in COVID-19. Some clones are missing from TCRdb's copy, which holds only in-frame ones; the method was immunoSEQ multiplex PCR. This sample has some 250,000 clones; 80% to 90% occur once, and the top ten carry under 5%. Sequences were obtained from peripheral blood. The receptor set was obtained from a man between 60 and 75 years old with acute or convalescent COVID-19.

CDR3 protein: CASSPGHLNEKLFF. The CDR3 region has the DNA TGTGCCAGCAGCCCTGGACACTTGAATGAAAAACTGTTTTTT. The chain joins TRBV28 to TRBJ1-4; weak D call: TRBD1 (5 bases). Germline CDR1 is MDHEN and CDR2 is SYDVKM. V was shortened by 6 bases and J by 5 bases, with 13 bases between the two germline ends. This CDR3 is 14 amino acids long. The whole variable domain, remainder taken from reference TRBV28 and TRBJ1-4, is DVKVTQSSRYLVKRTGEKVFLECVQDMDHENMFWYRQDPGLGLRLIYFSYDVKMKEKGDIPEGYSVSREKKERFSLILESASTNQTSMYLCASSPGHLNEKLFFGSGTQLSVL.

The chain uses TRBV4-3 and TRBJ2-7; 12 bases map to TRBD1. The trim removed 0 bases at V and 4 bases at J, leaving 7 bases unmatched. Per the germline V gene, CDR1 is LGHNA and CDR2 is YSLEER. There are 17 residues in the CDR3. CDR3 bases: TGCGCCAGCAGCCAAGAAGCGGGACAGGGGGCAGGGTACGAGCAGTACTTC. The encoded protein is CASSQEAGQGAGYEQYF.

The J gene is TRBJ2-3, the V gene TRBV6-5, with TRBD2 identical over 7 bases. The CDR3 is 15 amino acids. With 8 bases clipped from V and 2 bases from J, the junction kept 10 bases outside the gene matches. CDR1 is MNHEY, CDR2 SVGAGI, per germline. Written as DNA, the CDR3 is TGTGCCAGCGGGAGGGCGACTAAGCTCACAGATACGCAGTATTTT. Translating it yields CASGRATKLTDTQYF.

V and J are TRBV5-6 and TRBJ1-2, with a weak D call TRBD1 (5 bases). CDR3 length equals 19 residues. CDR1 and CDR2 from the germline V gene are SGHDT and YYEEEE. Deletions cut 6 bases from V and 8 bases from J, with 35 bases between. CDR3 coding DNA: TGTGCCAGCAACCGGAAGGTGGGGGGAACCTCGCCTCCCTATAGGGGCTACACCTTC. This codes for CASNRKVGGTSPPYRGYTF.

This clone was observed once. The chain is built from TRBV5-1 and TRBJ1-1; D perhaps matches TRBD1 (6 bases). With 4 bases removed from V and 1 base from J, the gap between germline ends came to 17 bases. There are 16 residues in the CDR3. Germline assignment: CDR1 SGHRS and CDR2 YFSETQ. This CDR3 is CASSPGQTGPNTEAFF. The CDR3, as DNA: TGCGCCAGCAGCCCGGGCCAGACAGGACCGAACACTGAAGCTTTCTTT. The whole variable domain, filled in from reference TRBV5-1 and TRBJ1-1, reads KAGVTQTPRYLIKTRGQQVTLSCSPISGHRSVSWYQQTPGQGLQFLFEYFSETQRNKGNFPGRFSGRQFSNSRSEMNVSTLELGDSALYLCASSPGQTGPNTEAFFGQGTRLTVV.

The chain joins TRBV19 to TRBJ1-4; D might be TRBD1 (5 bases). The V and J ends lost 4 bases and 0 bases respectively, with 9 bases between them. Germline V gene data show CDR1 as LNHDA and CDR2 as SQIVND (reference sequence). This CDR3 spans 15 amino acids. This CDR3 is CASSKTGATNEKLFF. CDR3 in DNA: TGTGCCAGTAGTAAAACAGGAGCAACTAATGAAAAACTGTTTTTT.

This chain links TRBV29-1 with TRBJ2-1; 11 nucleotides line up with TRBD2. From germline, CDR1 is SQVTM and CDR2 ANQGSEA. J gave up 8 bases and V 2 bases, and 5 bases lay outside the gene matches. This CDR3 contains 14 residues. The CDR3 DNA is TGCAGCGTTGAAAGACTAGCGGGAATCGATGAGCAGTTCTTC. Protein: CSVERLAGIDEQFF.

This clone came up once. The rearrangement uses TRBV6-5 and TRBJ2-3; 7 bases fit TRBD1. CDR3 length: 15 residues. Germline V lookup: CDR1 MNHEY, CDR2 SVGAGI. The V gene end was trimmed by 5 bases and the J gene end by 4 bases; junction bases not matched to a gene: 9. The CDR3 is CASSKTGVAPDTQYF. The CDR3 region has the DNA TGTGCCAGCAGTAAAACAGGGGTAGCCCCAGATACGCAGTATTTT.

The chain carries TRBV7-6 and TRBJ1-2, with D hard to call. The V gene's germline CDR1 is SGHVS and CDR2 FNYEAQ. This CDR3 region has 13 residues. V shed 1 base and J shed 8 bases, with 11 bases lying between them. CDR3 protein: CASSLGPVGGYTF. The CDR3 coding sequence is TGTGCCAGCAGCTTAGGGCCCGTGGGCGGCTACACCTTC.

This chain connects TRBV5-1 to TRBJ2-5; 7 bases align to TRBD2. With V trimmed by 4 bases and J by 5 bases, 8 bases remained unmatched. Looked up from germline, CDR1 is SGHRS and CDR2 is YFSETQ. This CDR3 is built from 14 residues. CDR3 bases: TGCGCCAGCAGCCGGTGGGAGGGCCAGGAGACCCAGTACTTC. Translating it yields CASSRWEGQETQYF.

This sequence joins TRBV18 and TRBJ2-1, with TRBD2 matching over 9 bases. This CDR3 region has 15 residues. The germline CDR1 and CDR2 sequences are KGHSH and LQKENI. With V trimmed by 6 bases and J by 6 bases, 9 bases remained unmatched. CDR3 loop: CASSPLSGSSNEQFF. In DNA form, the CDR3 reads TGTGCCAGCTCGCCCCTTAGCGGGAGTAGCAATGAGCAGTTCTTC.

The rearrangement links TRBV2 to TRBJ2-6, with D perhaps TRBD1 (5 bases). The CDR3 has 15 amino acids. Germline V lookup: CDR1 SNHLY, CDR2 FYNNEI. Trimming removed 8 bases from V and 4 bases from J, with 15 bases in between. The CDR3 protein is CASCAGLSGANVLTF. The DNA for the CDR3 is TGTGCCAGCTGCGCAGGGCTATCAGGGGCCAACGTCCTGACTTTC.

The J gene is TRBJ2-5, the V gene TRBV5-4; 10 positions match TRBD1. The CDR3 covers 16 residues. The germline gives CDR1 SGHNT, CDR2 YYREEE (reference sequence). V trimming: 3 bases; J trimming: 0 bases; junction bases outside the gene matches: 5. The CDR3 coding sequence is TGTGCCAGCAGCTCTCCGGGACAGGGGTACCAAGAGACCCAGTACTTC. It translates to CASSSPGQGYQETQYF. Using reference TRBV5-4 and TRBJ2-5 for the parts outside the CDR3, the full variable domain is ETGVTQSPTHLIKTRGQQVTLRCSSQSGHNTVSWYQQALGQGPQFIFQYYREEENGRGNFPPRFSGLQFPNYSSELNVNALELDDSALYLCASSSPGQGYQETQYFGPGTRLLVL.

A single count supports this clone. The chain has TRBV3-1 (or the pseudogene TRBV3-2) and TRBJ2-7, with a weak D call TRBD1 (6 bases). Germline V gene sequence: CDR1 LGHDT, CDR2 YNNKEL (reference sequence). Trimming shortened V by 0 bases and J by 0 bases, and 9 bases separated the two germline ends. The CDR3 spans 15 residues. This CDR3 reads CASSQEQGYSYEQYF. The CDR3 DNA is TGTGCCAGCAGCCAAGAACAGGGCTACTCCTACGAGCAGTACTTC.

The gene calls are TRBV9 and TRBJ2-3; D not certain. V was pared by 3 bases and J by 2 bases, with 10 bases between. This CDR3 region has 14 residues. Germline V gives CDR1 SGDLS, CDR2 YYNGEE. The CDR3: CASSAWPITDTQYF. CDR3 sequence (DNA): TGTGCCAGCAGCGCGTGGCCCATCACAGATACGCAGTATTTT.

V usage is TRBV6-5 and J usage is TRBJ1-1; D unresolved. Germline CDR1 MNHEY, CDR2 SVGAGI. V was pared by 2 bases and J by 4 bases, with 8 bases between. CDR3 length: 13 residues. In DNA form, the CDR3 reads TGTGCCAGCAGTTACAGGGCGGGCACTGAAGCTTTCTTT. It encodes CASSYRAGTEAFF.

The V gene is TRBV5-6, the J gene TRBJ2-1; 7 bases match TRBD2. Germline V gene sequence: CDR1 SGHDT, CDR2 YYEEEE. Losses at the gene ends were 0 bases for V and 8 bases for J; bases not matched to a gene: 5. This CDR3 has 14 amino acids. CDR3 bases: TGTGCCAGCAGCTTGGCCCATGGGAGGGATGAGCAGTTCTTC. Amino acid sequence: CASSLAHGRDEQFF. Filled out from reference TRBV5-6 and TRBJ2-1, the complete variable domain reads DAGVTQSPTHLIKTRGQQVTLRCSPKSGHDTVSWYQQALGQGPQFIFQYYEEEERQRGNFPDRFSGHQFPNYSSELNVNALLLGDSALYLCASSLAHGRDEQFFGPGTRLTVL.

V gene TRBV5-6 combines with J gene TRBJ2-7; D perhaps matches TRBD2 (5 bases). The CDR3 sequence is 17 residues long. Germline V gives CDR1 SGHDT, CDR2 YYEEEE. The ends were cut back, 6 bases at V and 1 base at J, with 23 bases in the middle. Here the CDR3 reads CASTREGRGLLSYEQYF. CDR3 DNA sequence: TGTGCCAGCACCCGCGAGGGCCGAGGTCTGCTGTCCTACGAGCAGTACTTC.

The chain uses TRBV24-1 and TRBJ2-3; TRBD2 matches 9 bases. The CDR3 contains 16 residues. V shed 3 bases, J shed 0 bases, and the junction held 3 bases outside the gene matches. Germline loops: CDR1 KGHDR, CDR2 SFDVKD. The CDR3: CATSDPTSGSTDTQYF. The CDR3 DNA reads as TGTGCCACCAGTGATCCGACTAGCGGAAGCACAGATACGCAGTATTTT.

This clone was detected only a few times. V and J are TRBV5-6 and TRBJ1-3; perhaps TRBD1 as D (5 bases). V lost 4 bases and J lost 3, with 14 bases in between. CDR1 and CDR2 (germline): SGHDT, YYEEEE. This CDR3 contains 15 residues. The CDR3: CASSKGQSYGNTIYF. The CDR3, as DNA: TGTGCCAGCAGCAAAGGACAATCATATGGAAACACCATATATTTT. Drawing the rest from reference TRBV5-6 and TRBJ1-3, the complete variable domain is DAGVTQSPTHLIKTRGQQVTLRCSPKSGHDTVSWYQQALGQGPQFIFQYYEEEERQRGNFPDRFSGHQFPNYSSELNVNALLLGDSALYLCASSKGQSYGNTIYFGEGSWLTVV.